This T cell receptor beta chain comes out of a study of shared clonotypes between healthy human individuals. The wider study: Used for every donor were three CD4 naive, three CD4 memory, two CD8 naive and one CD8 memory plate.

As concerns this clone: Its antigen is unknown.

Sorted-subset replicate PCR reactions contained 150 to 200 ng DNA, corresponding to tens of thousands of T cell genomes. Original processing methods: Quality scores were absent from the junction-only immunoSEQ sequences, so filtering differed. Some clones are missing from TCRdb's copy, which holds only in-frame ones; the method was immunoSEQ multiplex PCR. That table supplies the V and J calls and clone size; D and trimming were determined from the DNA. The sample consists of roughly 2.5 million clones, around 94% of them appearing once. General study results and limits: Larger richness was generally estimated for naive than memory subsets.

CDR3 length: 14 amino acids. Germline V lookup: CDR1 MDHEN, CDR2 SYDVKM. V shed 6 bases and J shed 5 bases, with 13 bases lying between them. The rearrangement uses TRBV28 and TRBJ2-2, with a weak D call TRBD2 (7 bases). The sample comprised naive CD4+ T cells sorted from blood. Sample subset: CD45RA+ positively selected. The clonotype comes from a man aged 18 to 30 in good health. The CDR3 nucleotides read TGTGCCAGCAGCTGGGGGGGCCGGACCGGGGAGCTGTTTTTT. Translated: CASSWGGRTGELFF.